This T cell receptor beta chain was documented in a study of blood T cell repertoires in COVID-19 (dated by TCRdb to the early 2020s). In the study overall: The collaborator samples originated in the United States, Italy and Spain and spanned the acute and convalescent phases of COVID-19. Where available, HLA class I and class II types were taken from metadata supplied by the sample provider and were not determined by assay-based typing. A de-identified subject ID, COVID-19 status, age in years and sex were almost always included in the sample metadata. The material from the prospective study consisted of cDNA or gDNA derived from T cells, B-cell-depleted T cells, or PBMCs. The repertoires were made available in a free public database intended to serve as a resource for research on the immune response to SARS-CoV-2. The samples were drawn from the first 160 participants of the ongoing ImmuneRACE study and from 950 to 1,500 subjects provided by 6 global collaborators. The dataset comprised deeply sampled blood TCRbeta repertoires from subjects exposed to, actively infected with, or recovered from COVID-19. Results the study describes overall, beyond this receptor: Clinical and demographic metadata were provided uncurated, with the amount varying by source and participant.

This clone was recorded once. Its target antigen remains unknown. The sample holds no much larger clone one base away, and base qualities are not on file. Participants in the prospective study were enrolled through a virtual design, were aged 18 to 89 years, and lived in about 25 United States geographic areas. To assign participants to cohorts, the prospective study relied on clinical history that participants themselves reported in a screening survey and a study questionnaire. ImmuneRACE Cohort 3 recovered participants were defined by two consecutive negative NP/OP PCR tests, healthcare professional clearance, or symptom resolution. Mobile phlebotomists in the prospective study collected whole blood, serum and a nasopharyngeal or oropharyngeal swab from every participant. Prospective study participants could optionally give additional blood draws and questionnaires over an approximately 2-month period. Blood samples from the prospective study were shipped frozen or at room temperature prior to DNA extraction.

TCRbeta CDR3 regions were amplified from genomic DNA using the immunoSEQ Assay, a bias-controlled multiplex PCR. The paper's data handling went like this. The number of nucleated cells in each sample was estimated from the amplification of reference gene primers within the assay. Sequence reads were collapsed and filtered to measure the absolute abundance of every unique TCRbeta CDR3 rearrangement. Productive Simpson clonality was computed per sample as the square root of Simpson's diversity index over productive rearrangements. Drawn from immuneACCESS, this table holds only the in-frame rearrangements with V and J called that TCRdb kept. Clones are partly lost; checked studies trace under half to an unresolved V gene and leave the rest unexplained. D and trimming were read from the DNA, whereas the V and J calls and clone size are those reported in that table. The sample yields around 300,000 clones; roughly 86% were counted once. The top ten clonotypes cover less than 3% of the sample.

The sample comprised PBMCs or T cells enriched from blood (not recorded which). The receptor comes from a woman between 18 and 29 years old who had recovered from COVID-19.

The CDR3 loop reads CASSVNLQETQYF. The DNA reads as follows: TGTGCCAGCAGTGTTAACTTACAAGAGACCCAGTACTTC. The chain joins TRBV2 to TRBJ2-5; confidence is insufficient to name the D gene. The CDR3 runs 13 amino acids, cysteine and phenylalanine included. Just CDR3 DNA is preserved here, 39 bases in frame from base 1. V drops 4 bases and J drops 2 bases, leaving 8 bases in between. CDR1 and CDR2, per the germline V gene, are SNHLY and FYNNEI.